The next 3 T cell receptor beta chains were all read from a single sample in a study of cytomegalovirus exposure and HLA in healthy donors. The PCR employed 60 Vbeta primers together with 13 Jbeta primers. Produced via immunoSEQ multiplex PCR; TCRdb's table is partial and in-frame only. The repertoire holds approximately 190,000 clones, with about 70% as singletons. Sequenced: PBMCs. The receptors stem from a man aged 35-49 years in good health and CMV-seropositive.

The chain joins TRBV7-6 to TRBJ2-5, with TRBD2 as a possible D gene (6 bases). Per germline, CDR1 SGHVS and CDR2 FNYEAQ. Trimming shortened V by 3 bases and J by 5 bases, and 22 bases separated the two germline ends. The CDR3 loop spans 17 amino acids. This CDR3 is CASSFFWTKLPGETQYF. DNA of the CDR3: TGTGCCAGCAGCTTCTTCTGGACTAAGCTCCCCGGGGAGACCCAGTACTTC.

The chain combines TRBV28 with TRBJ2-5, with 7 nucleotides matching TRBD1. The V gene end was trimmed by 4 bases and the J gene end by 1 base; junction bases not matched to a gene: 12. This CDR3 has 17 residues. The germline V gene has CDR1 MDHEN and CDR2 SYDVKM. The CDR3 bases are TGTGCCAGCAGTTCCTTCCTCCGGCCAGGGGGCCAAGAGACCCAGTACTTC. This sequence encodes CASSSFLRPGGQETQYF.

This chain uses TRBV10-2 with TRBJ1-2; TRBD1 might be the D (5 bases). CDR3 length equals 14 residues. Germline V CDR1 and CDR2: WSHSY, SAAADI. Trimming took off 3 bases at V and 4 bases at J, with 12 bases between the two ends. CDR3 in amino acids: CASSDPGSGYGYTF. In DNA, the CDR3 is TGCGCCAGCAGTGACCCAGGGTCGGGCTATGGCTACACCTTC.